This section outlines one T cell receptor (beta chain) sequence together with its context. Using immunoSEQ multiplex PCR, the repertoire was profiled, and TCRdb retains in-frame clones only, with some absent. The sample consists of 500,000 to 850,000 clones, around 87% of them appearing once. This entry comes from a study of shared T cell receptors in the human thymus. This same sample was also part of a study on human thymus T cells. This second study says: Corrective surgery for congenital heart defects was being performed on the healthy Finnish infants who served as donors. Thymic resections from corrective heart surgery supplied the tissue. Thymic as well as blood repertoires seemed to favor certain V and J genes unevenly. What related research reported was that thymic repertoires overlapped highly among unrelated individuals.

Sequencing input: thymocytes. The TCR sequence derives from a boy under two years old with a congenital heart defect.

The DNA for the CDR3 is TGTGCCAGCAGTGAATGGCCTGTTAGCAATAACACCGGGGAGCTGTTTTTT. This gives the protein CASSEWPVSNNTGELFF. The chain carries TRBV2 and TRBJ2-2; D gene ambiguous. The CDR3 sequence is 17 residues long. Looked up from germline, CDR1 is SNHLY and CDR2 is FYNNEI. V lost 2 bases and J 2 bases, leaving 15 bases between the germline ends.